A selection of T cell receptor beta chains follows, all from one sample in a study of blood T cell repertoires in COVID-19. This table comes from immunoSEQ multiplex PCR, and its TCRdb copy is limited to in-frame clones, with some not included. Among tens of thousands of clones listed, about four fifths were seen once. The sequenced sample consisted of peripheral blood. Every receptor here comes from a woman aged 55-75 years with acute or convalescent COVID-19. Both conserved end residues are part of each CDR3. D genes are given only for firm matches. The size field is filled for only some rows; it gives once, few, many or a size class.

clone size	V gene	J gene	D gene	CDR3 DNA	CDR3 protein
-	TRBV9	TRBJ2-2	-	TGTGCCAGCAGCGTAGGAGATAGCGGTATCACCGGGGAGCTGTTTTTT	CASSVGDSGITGELFF
-	TRBV24-1	TRBJ2-1	TRBD1	TGTGCCACCAGTGATTACGGGACAGGGAACAATGAGCAGTTCTTC	CATSDYGTGNNEQFF
-	TRBV6-5	TRBJ1-6	-	TGTGCCAGCACCGGCGGGGGGGGTGAATCACCCCTCCACTTT	CASTGGGGESPLHF
-	TRBV5-1	TRBJ2-5	TRBD2	TGCGCCAGCAGCTTGACTAGCGCCCAAGAGACCCAGTACTTC	CASSLTSAQETQYF
-	TRBV6-1	TRBJ2-2	-	TGTGCCAGCAGTGAATCAGGGACCGGGGAGCTGTTTTTT	CASSESGTGELFF
-	TRBV4-1	TRBJ2-5	-	TGCGCCAGCAGCCAAGAACGGGGGAACCAAGAGACCCAGTACTTC	CASSQERGNQETQYF
-	TRBV2	TRBJ2-3	-	TGTGCCAGCAGTGGCAGGGCGAGCACAGATACGCAGTATTTT	CASSGRASTDTQYF
-	TRBV19	TRBJ1-1	TRBD1	TGTGCCAGTAGTACACAGACAGGGACTGAAGCTTTCTTT	CASSTQTGTEAFF
-	TRBV5-1	TRBJ2-1	-	TGCGCCAGCAGCTTGGCCGGTCCGAGCTCCTACAATGAGCAGTTCTTC	CASSLAGPSSYNEQFF
-	TRBV6-2/TRBV6-3	TRBJ2-7	TRBD2	TGTGCCAGCAGTTACTCGATCATAGCGGGGGGCCCATATGCCTACGAGCAGTACTTC	CASSYSIIAGGPYAYEQYF
few	TRBV7-6	TRBJ1-6	-	TGTGCCAGCAGCTTAGTCGCGGATTTCGGTTCACCCCTCCACTTT	CASSLVADFGSPLHF
-	TRBV7-2	TRBJ2-5	-	TGTGCCAGCAGCCGATCGCTACAAGAGACCCAGTACTTC	CASSRSLQETQYF
once	TRBV6-6	TRBJ1-6	-	TGTGCCAGCAGTTTAGGTCAGGAAAATTCACCCCTCCACTTT	CASSLGQENSPLHF
medium-sized	TRBV7-9	TRBJ1-1	TRBD1	TGTGCCAGCAGCCAGGGACAGCACACTGAAGCTTTCTTT	CASSQGQHTEAFF
once	TRBV7-9	TRBJ2-3	TRBD2	TGTGCCAGCCAAGCGGGGGCCCCCACAGATACGCAGTATTTT	CASQAGAPTDTQYF
-	TRBV11-2	TRBJ2-5	TRBD1	TGTGCCAGCAAAAGACAGGGGGAAGAGACCCAGTACTTC	CASKRQGEETQYF
once	TRBV7-9	TRBJ1-5	-	TGTGCCAGCAGCCCCACGGGCGGGGGGGGGCAGCCCCAGCATTTT	CASSPTGGGGQPQHF
-	TRBV29-1	TRBJ1-1	-	TGCAGCGTTGAAGCTCCGAACACTGAAGCTTTCTTT	CSVEAPNTEAFF
few	TRBV19	TRBJ1-4	TRBD1	TGTGCCAGTAGTATTTCTCGAGACAGGGTTGAAAAACTGTTTTTT	CASSISRDRVEKLFF
-	TRBV28	TRBJ2-2	TRBD1	TGTGCCAGCAGTCGCACAGGGGCCGGGGAGCTGTTTTTT	CASSRTGAGELFF
-	TRBV6-6	TRBJ1-2	-	TGTGCCAGCAGTCGACAGGATAACTATGGCTACACCTTC	CASSRQDNYGYTF
-	TRBV6-5	TRBJ1-2	-	TGTGCCAGCCAGTTTCAGGGAACGGGCTATGGCTACACCTTC	CASQFQGTGYGYTF
-	TRBV7-9	TRBJ1-2	TRBD1	TGTGCCAGCAGCGCTCGACAGGGGGGGAACTATGGCTACACCTTC	CASSARQGGNYGYTF
-	TRBV21-1	TRBJ2-1	-	TGTGCCAGCAGGTATACCAGGGGAAAGGTCTCCTACAATGAGCAGTTCTTC	CASRYTRGKVSYNEQFF
-	TRBV15	TRBJ2-5	-	TGTGCCACCAGCAGAGACAGGGTTCAAGAGACCCAGTACTTC	CATSRDRVQETQYF
-	TRBV6-4	TRBJ2-3	-	TGTGCCAGCAGTGAGCAGGCCCGGGGAAGCACAGATACGCAGTATTTT	CASSEQARGSTDTQYF
few	TRBV15	TRBJ1-5	TRBD1	TGTGCCACCAGCAGAGATCCGACAGGGTCTTTAGTGCCCCAGCATTTT	CATSRDPTGSLVPQHF
-	TRBV5-4	TRBJ1-6	TRBD1	TGTGCCAGCAGTCTACCCCGGGACAGGGGCGATTCACCCCTCCACTTT	CASSLPRDRGDSPLHF
-	TRBV6-2/TRBV6-3	TRBJ1-5	-	TGTGCCAGCAGTTACGGAGCCCGAGGGATCAGCAATCAGCCCCAGCATTTT	CASSYGARGISNQPQHF
-	TRBV3-1/TRBV3-2	TRBJ2-7	TRBD1	TGTGCCAGCAGCCCCCGGGACAGTACCTACGAGCAGTACTTC	CASSPRDSTYEQYF
-	TRBV24-1	TRBJ2-2	-	TGTGCCACCAGTGATGGGCAGGGTCGGACCGGGGAGCTGTTTTTT	CATSDGQGRTGELFF
many	TRBV5-1	TRBJ1-1	TRBD1	TGCGCCAGCAGCCAATTCGACAGGGTGAACACTGAAGCTTTCTTT	CASSQFDRVNTEAFF
-	TRBV7-2	TRBJ1-6	TRBD1	TGTGCCAGCAGCTCCGCCCAGGGGGCCAGGAGCAATTCACCCCTCCACTTT	CASSSAQGARSNSPLHF
-	TRBV11-2	TRBJ2-5	-	TGTGCCAGCAGCTTAGATACTGGGGGGCAAGAGACCCAGTACTTC	CASSLDTGGQETQYF
-	TRBV19	TRBJ1-6	-	TGTGCCAGTAGTGCTACTTACAGTGAATCACCCCTCCACTTT	CASSATYSESPLHF
-	TRBV4-1	TRBJ2-5	-	TGCGCCAGCAGCCAAGTGCGCGTCGATCAAGAGACCCAGTACTTC	CASSQVRVDQETQYF
-	TRBV11-2	TRBJ2-5	TRBD2	TGTGCCAGCAGCTTAGCTAGCGGGGGCTGGGAGACCCAGTACTTC	CASSLASGGWETQYF
few	TRBV2	TRBJ2-1	TRBD1	TGTGCCAGCAGGGTCGGGACAGGGACGAATGAGCAGTTCTTC	CASRVGTGTNEQFF
-	TRBV24-1	TRBJ2-2	-	TGTGCCACCAGGGACTCCAACACCGGGGAGCTGTTTTTT	CATRDSNTGELFF
-	TRBV12-3/TRBV12-4	TRBJ1-3	-	TGTGCCAGCAGTCCCCACAGTGGAAACACCATATATTTT	CASSPHSGNTIYF
-	TRBV10-3	TRBJ1-2	TRBD1	TGTGCCATCAGTAGGACAGGGCGCGGCTACACCTTC	CAISRTGRGYTF
-	TRBV7-9	TRBJ1-1	-	TGTGCCAGCAGCCCGGGCTTAGAACGGGGGATGAACACTGAAGCTTTCTTT	CASSPGLERGMNTEAFF
-	TRBV5-1	TRBJ1-2	-	TGCGCCAGCAGCAGAAGGGCAGGGGAAGGCGGCTACACCTTC	CASSRRAGEGGYTF
-	TRBV2	TRBJ1-1	TRBD1	TGTGCCAGCAGCCCCACAGGGGGTGGGAACACTGAAGCTTTCTTT	CASSPTGGGNTEAFF
-	TRBV28	TRBJ1-2	-	TGTGCCAGCAGTTTAGTGGGGGCCGGTGGCTACACCTTC	CASSLVGAGGYTF
once	TRBV4-1	TRBJ2-5	TRBD2	TGCGCCAGCAGCCAAGGATTAGGGCTAGCGGGGGGGATCGAGACCCAGTACTTC	CASSQGLGLAGGIETQYF
-	TRBV25-1	TRBJ2-1	TRBD1	TGTGCCAGCAGTGACCCGGGACAGGGCGTGGTTGAGCAGTTCTTC	CASSDPGQGVVEQFF
-	TRBV27	TRBJ2-7	-	TGTGCCAGCAGTTCCCAGGGGAGTAGCTCCTACGAGCAGTACTTC	CASSSQGSSSYEQYF